This passage covers 19 T cell receptor beta chains from one sample sequenced in a study of blood T cell repertoires in COVID-19. Generated by immunoSEQ multiplex PCR, the TCRdb table keeps only in-frame clones and is missing some. The sample has fewer than 400,000 clones, about 83% seen once. The sequenced material came from peripheral blood. These TCRs come from a man younger than 45 with active or convalescent COVID-19.

The chain carries TRBV5-1 and TRBJ2-2; 14 nucleotides agree with TRBD2. Unmatched junction bases numbered 11, after V lost 4 bases and J lost 9 bases. The CDR3 extends over 17 amino acids. Germline V gene sequence: CDR1 SGHRS, CDR2 YFSETQ. CDR3 in DNA: TGCGCCAGCAGCGTGGGACTAGCGGGGGAGCCAAGTCGGGAGCTGTTTTTT. This translates into CASSVGLAGEPSRELFF. The full variable domain, rest sourced from reference TRBV5-1 and TRBJ2-2, is KAGVTQTPRYLIKTRGQQVTLSCSPISGHRSVSWYQQTPGQGLQFLFEYFSETQRNKGNFPGRFSGRQFSNSRSEMNVSTLELGDSALYLCASSVGLAGEPSRELFFGEGSRLTVL.

The rearrangement links TRBV4-1 to TRBJ1-5; 7 bases map to TRBD1. Germline-derived CDR1 and CDR2 are MGHRA and YSYEKL. V lost 1 base and J lost 7; bases outside the gene matches: 7. The CDR3 runs to 15 residues. Written as DNA, the CDR3 is TGCGCCAGCAGCCAAGGCACAGGGGCGAGGCAGCCCCAGCATTTT. Amino acid sequence: CASSQGTGARQPQHF.

The J gene is TRBJ2-1, the V gene TRBV18; TRBD2 aligns across 10 bases. The CDR3 length is 14 residues. Germline CDR1 and CDR2: KGHSH and LQKENI. The V segment lost 1 base and the J segment 13 bases; nucleotides outside the gene matches: 7. The CDR3 here is CASSPLTTSGAQFF. The CDR3 DNA reads as TGTGCCAGCTCACCACTAACAACTAGCGGGGCCCAGTTCTTC.

The chain couples TRBV27 to TRBJ2-5; TRBD2 matches 10 bases. The CDR3 runs to 15 residues. Trimming removed 2 bases from V and 0 bases from J; junction bases left unmatched: 0. Per the germline V gene, CDR1 is MNHEY and CDR2 is SMNVEV (reference sequence). In nucleotides, the CDR3 is TGTGCCAGCAGTTTAGGGACTAGCGACCAAGAGACCCAGTACTTC. Residues: CASSLGTSDQETQYF.

The J gene is TRBJ2-5, the V gene TRBV5-1; D not certain. The last part of the DNA fits TRBJ2-7 better; the J call may be wrong. This CDR3 has 14 residues. The germline CDR1 and CDR2 sequences are SGHRS and YFSETQ. CDR3 sequence (DNA): TGCGCCAGCAGCCCCAACACCAGGTCCTACGAGCAGTACTTC. It specifies CASSPNTRSYEQYF.

The chain combines TRBV11-1 with TRBJ2-3, with 7 bases aligning to TRBD2. The V gene end was trimmed by 5 bases and the J gene end by 0 bases; junction bases not matched to a gene: 5. This CDR3 has 15 amino acids. CDR1 is SGHAT and CDR2 is FQDESV in the germline V gene (reference sequence). The CDR3 nucleotides are TGTGCCAGCAGCCTTAGCGGGTCTAGCACAGATACGCAGTATTTT. Protein sequence: CASSLSGSSTDTQYF.

V usage is TRBV5-8 and J usage is TRBJ2-1; TRBD2 matches at 14 bases. CDR3 size: 15 residues. Trimming removed 4 bases from V and 5 bases from J; junction bases left unmatched: 2. The germline CDR1 and CDR2 sequences are SGHTS and YDEGEE. Here the CDR3 DNA reads TGTGCCAGCAGCCAGGGACTAGCGGGAGACAATGAGCAGTTCTTC. Its protein product is CASSQGLAGDNEQFF.

The chain has TRBV18 and TRBJ1-4; D gene ambiguous. CDR1 is KGHSH, CDR2 LQKENI, per germline. CDR3 length equals 15 residues. V lost 2 bases and J 4 bases, leaving 11 bases between the germline ends. The CDR3 DNA sequence: TGTGCCAGCTCACCAACCTTTCAGGATAATGAAAAACTGTTTTTT. Residues: CASSPTFQDNEKLFF. The variable domain in full, completed from reference TRBV18 and TRBJ1-4, reads NAGVMQNPRHLVRRRGQEARLRCSPMKGHSHVYWYRQLPEEGLKFMVYLQKENIIDESGMPKERFSAEFPKEGPSILRIQQVVRGDSAAYFCASSPTFQDNEKLFFGSGTQLSVL.

This chain connects TRBV6-1 to TRBJ1-1, with D possibly being TRBD1 (5 bases). This CDR3 is built from 15 residues. From germline, CDR1 is MNHNS and CDR2 SASEGT. Trimming took off 0 bases at V and 11 bases at J, with 19 bases between the two ends. CDR3 region: CASSEAVGLPLGAFF. In DNA form, the CDR3 reads TGTGCCAGCAGTGAAGCTGTGGGACTTCCTCTGGGCGCTTTCTTT.

The gene calls are TRBV4-2 and TRBJ2-1; D is unresolved. Trimming stripped 3 bases from V and 6 bases from J, with 6 bases between. CDR1 and CDR2 from the germline V gene are LGHNA and YNFKEQ. This CDR3 region has 12 residues. CDR3 DNA sequence: TGTGCCAGCAGCCACGAGGCCAATGAGCAGTTCTTC. Protein: CASSHEANEQFF.

The chain employs TRBV30 and TRBJ2-7; TRBD1 matches 7 bases. Germline loops: CDR1 GTSNPN, CDR2 SVGIG (reference sequence). The CDR3 is 18 amino acids. The V segment lost 1 base and the J segment 0 bases; nucleotides outside the gene matches: 15. The CDR3 DNA follows: TGTGCCTGGAGTGGTACGAAAACAGGGGCTCCGTCCTCCTACGAGCAGTACTTC. Protein product: CAWSGTKTGAPSSYEQYF. The variable domain in full, with the rest retrieved from reference TRBV30 and TRBJ2-7, is SQTIHQWPATLVQPVGSPLSLECTVEGTSNPNLYWYRQAAGRGLQLLFYSVGIGQISSEVPQNLSASRPQDRQFILSSKKLLLSDSGFYLCAWSGTKTGAPSSYEQYFGPGTRLTVT.

The rearrangement joins TRBV12-5 to TRBJ2-3, with TRBD2 as a possible D gene (6 bases). From germline, CDR1 is LGHNT and CDR2 FRNRAP. V was clipped by 5 bases and J by 2 bases, with 8 bases between them. The CDR3 totals 13 residues. CDR3 sequence reads: CASGTGDTDTQYF. In DNA, the CDR3 is TGTGCTAGTGGTACGGGGGACACAGATACGCAGTATTTT.

This clone has just one count. The chain links TRBV5-1 to TRBJ1-1, with D maybe TRBD1 (5 bases). The CDR3 is made up of 13 amino acids. The germline V and J ends were trimmed by 7 bases and 3 bases, with 13 bases remaining between them. Germline V gene lookup returns CDR1 SGHRS and CDR2 YFSETQ. The CDR3 sequence: CASCPDSYTEAFF. The DNA of the CDR3 is TGCGCCAGCTGCCCCGACAGTTACACTGAAGCTTTCTTT.

V gene TRBV15 combines with J gene TRBJ2-1; weak D call: TRBD2 (5 bases). The germline CDR1 and CDR2 sequences are LNHNV and YYDKDF (reference sequence). V shed 3 bases and J shed 4 bases, with 16 bases lying between them. The CDR3 sequence is 16 residues long. CDR3 region: CATSRSGADFYNEQFF. As DNA, the CDR3 is TGTGCCACCAGCAGGTCTGGAGCGGACTTTTACAATGAGCAGTTCTTC. The full variable domain, its missing parts supplied by reference TRBV15 and TRBJ2-1, is DAMVIQNPRYQVTQFGKPVTLSCSQTLNHNVMYWYQQKSSQAPKLLFHYYDKDFNNEADTPDNFQSRRPNTSFCFLDIRSPGLGDTAMYLCATSRSGADFYNEQFFGPGTRLTVL.

The chain recombines TRBV25-1 with TRBJ1-5; 8 bases line up with TRBD1. Germline V gene data show CDR1 as MGHDK and CDR2 as SYGVNS. With 7 bases clipped from V and 3 bases from J, the junction kept 8 bases outside the gene matches. This CDR3 spans 15 amino acids. The CDR3 protein is CASTSSGQANQPQHF. CDR3 DNA sequence: TGTGCCAGCACCTCTTCGGGACAGGCCAATCAGCCCCAGCATTTT.

The chain carries TRBV3-1 (or the pseudogene TRBV3-2) and TRBJ2-5; 8 bases align to TRBD2. CDR3 length: 15 amino acids. The V segment lost 3 bases and the J segment 4 bases; nucleotides outside the gene matches: 7. In germline, CDR1 is LGHDT, CDR2 YNNKEL (reference sequence). CDR3 amino acids: CASSHLAGPGETQYF. The DNA for the CDR3 is TGTGCCAGCAGCCACCTAGCGGGTCCGGGAGAGACCCAGTACTTC.

A few counts support this clone. CDR3 sequence: CASSQSEPGNQPQHF. In DNA form, the CDR3 reads TGCGCCAGCAGTCAATCGGAACCGGGGAATCAGCCCCAGCATTTT. The rearrangement uses TRBV23-1 and TRBJ1-5; unclear D gene. TRBV23-1 is designated an ORF whose function remains uncertain. CDR3 length equals 15 residues. V was shortened by 0 bases and J by 4 bases, with 10 bases between the two germline ends.

With respect to this clone: Distinct nucleotide sequences in the sample also encode this CDR3. The chain combines TRBV12-3 or TRBV12-4 with TRBJ2-7; 8 bases align to TRBD1. With V trimmed by 5 bases and J by 3 bases, 3 bases remained unmatched. The CDR3 consists of 13 residues. In DNA form, the CDR3 reads TGTGCCAGCAGTCCCGGACAGGGCTACGAGCAGTACTTC. It translates to CASSPGQGYEQYF.

V is TRBV27 and J is TRBJ1-2, with a tentative D call TRBD1 (5 bases). Germline loops: CDR1 MNHEY, CDR2 SMNVEV (reference sequence). The CDR3 covers 15 residues. The V gene lost 4 bases and the J gene lost 8 bases, with 20 bases spanning the gap. CDR3 DNA sequence: TGTGCCAGCAGTTGGTCAGGGTCAATGGTTGGCGGCTACACCTTC. This sequence encodes CASSWSGSMVGGYTF.